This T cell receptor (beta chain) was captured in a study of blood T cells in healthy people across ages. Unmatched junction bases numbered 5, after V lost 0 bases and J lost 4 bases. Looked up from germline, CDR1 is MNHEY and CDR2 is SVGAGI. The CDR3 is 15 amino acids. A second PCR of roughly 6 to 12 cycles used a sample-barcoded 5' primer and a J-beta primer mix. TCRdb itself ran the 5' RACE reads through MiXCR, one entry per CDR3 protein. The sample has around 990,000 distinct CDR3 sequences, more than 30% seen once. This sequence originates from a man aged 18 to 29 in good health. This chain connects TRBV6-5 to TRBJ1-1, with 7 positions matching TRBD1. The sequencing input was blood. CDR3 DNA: TGTGCCAGCAGTTACTCGACAGGGTTTCTCACTGAAGCTTTCTTT. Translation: CASSYSTGFLTEAFF.